These 22 T cell receptor beta chains share one sample of origin, sequenced in a study of T cells after yellow fever vaccination. TCRdb re-analysed the 5' RACE reads in MiXCR, keeping a single row per CDR3 protein. The table lists about 74,000 distinct CDR3 sequences, more than 5.5% of them singletons. The source material was CD8+ T cells sorted from PBMCs, sampled about 5 days after the first yellow fever vaccination. These TCRs come from a young man who received the YFV17D yellow fever vaccine.

In its sample, this clonotype was seen many times. The chain is built from TRBV4-3 and TRBJ1-6; 7 bases are a match to TRBD1. From germline, CDR1 is LGHNA and CDR2 YSLEER. The junction had 3 bases not matched to a gene; V was cut back by 1 base and J by 6 bases. This CDR3 has 15 residues. The DNA of the CDR3 is TGCGCCAGCAGCCAAGTAAGGGACAGTAATTCACCCCTCCACTTT. Protein product: CASSQVRDSNSPLHF.

This clonotype was seen ten or more times. V and J are TRBV24-1 and TRBJ2-3; TRBD2 matches 9 bases. The germline V gene encodes CDR1 KGHDR and CDR2 SFDVKD. There are 14 residues in the CDR3. The trim removed 8 bases at V and 3 bases at J, leaving 5 bases unmatched. This chain's CDR3 is CATTEAGGTDTQYF. CDR3 sequence (DNA): TGTGCCACCACCGAGGCGGGGGGGACAGATACGCAGTATTTT.

The V call is TRBV29-1, the J call TRBJ2-2; 7 bases map to TRBD2. The CDR3 has 13 amino acids. V shed 0 bases, J shed 7 bases, and the junction held 2 bases outside the gene matches. In germline, CDR1 is SQVTM, CDR2 ANQGSEA. The CDR3 region has the DNA TGCAGCGTTGAAGATCGGGGGGACGGGGAGCTGTTTTTT. This codes for CSVEDRGDGELFF.

The chain carries TRBV29-1 and TRBJ1-4; 9 bases align to TRBD1. The junction had 7 bases not matched to a gene; V was cut back by 1 base and J by 7 bases. The CDR3 contains 15 residues. The germline V gene has CDR1 SQVTM and CDR2 ANQGSEA. The CDR3 reads CSVEGLDRGGEKLFF. CDR3 DNA sequence: TGCAGCGTTGAAGGCCTGGACAGGGGTGGTGAAAAACTGTTTTTT.

J is TRBJ1-2 and V is TRBV5-1; 7 nucleotides align to TRBD1. V shed 3 bases, J shed 4 bases, and the junction held 9 bases outside the gene matches. From germline, CDR1 is SGHRS and CDR2 YFSETQ. The CDR3 extends over 15 amino acids. Here the CDR3 reads CASSSVGGIVYGYTF. In DNA form, the CDR3 reads TGCGCCAGCAGCTCGGTAGGGGGCATCGTCTATGGCTACACCTTC. The entire variable domain, with the rest obtained from reference TRBV5-1 and TRBJ1-2, is as follows: KAGVTQTPRYLIKTRGQQVTLSCSPISGHRSVSWYQQTPGQGLQFLFEYFSETQRNKGNFPGRFSGRQFSNSRSEMNVSTLELGDSALYLCASSSVGGIVYGYTFGSGTRLTVV.

This clonotype occurred many times. The rearrangement uses TRBV4-1 and TRBJ2-7; TRBD2 agrees at 11 bases. CDR1 is MGHRA, CDR2 YSYEKL, per germline. With V trimmed by 3 bases and J by 6 bases, 1 base remained unmatched. This CDR3 comprises 13 residues. The CDR3 DNA is TGCGCCAGCAGCCAGCTAGCGGGGGGCGAGCAGTACGTC. Encoded protein: CASSQLAGGEQYV.

This clonotype was observed at least ten times. The chain combines TRBV4-3 with TRBJ2-3; possibly TRBD2 for D (6 bases). The V end was cut by 0 bases, the J end by 0 bases, with 10 bases between. The CDR3 totals 16 residues. Germline CDR1 and CDR2: LGHNA and YSLEER. CDR3 sequence reads: CASSQEWGTSTDTQYF. In nucleotides, the CDR3 is TGCGCCAGCAGCCAAGAGTGGGGGACTAGCACAGATACGCAGTATTTT.

The chain uses TRBV4-3 and TRBJ2-1; 14 nucleotides align to TRBD2. The germline V gene has CDR1 LGHNA and CDR2 YSLEER. This CDR3 is 15 amino acids long. Germline trimming cut 1 base from V and 9 bases from J; bases unmatched to any gene: 2. CDR3 nucleotide sequence: TGCGCCAGCAGCCAAGGACTAGCGGGGGGGCGTGAGCAGTTCTTC. Translated: CASSQGLAGGREQFF.

This clonotype was detected ten times or more. The gene calls are TRBV7-9 and TRBJ2-3; 9 bases fit TRBD1. CDR3 size: 15 residues. V lost 5 bases, J lost 3 bases, and 6 bases stayed unmatched. Germline CDR1 and CDR2: SEHNR and FQNEAQ (reference sequence). The CDR3 nucleotides are TGTGCCAGCAGCCATGTCGGGACAGGGACAGATACGCAGTATTTT. This gives the protein CASSHVGTGTDTQYF.

The chain recombines TRBV14 with TRBJ2-3; TRBD2 matches 10 bases. CDR3 length equals 17 residues. The V gene end was trimmed by 0 bases and the J gene end by 3 bases; junction bases not matched to a gene: 6. CDR1 and CDR2 from the germline V gene are SGHDN and FVKESK. CDR3 sequence: CASSQDQRGGDTDTQYF. The CDR3, as DNA: TGTGCCAGCAGCCAAGACCAGCGGGGGGGAGATACAGATACGCAGTATTTT.

The genes are TRBV12-3 or TRBV12-4 and TRBJ2-2; D is unclear. CDR3 length: 13 residues. Trimming cost V 1 base and J 9 bases, with 9 bases left between them. The CDR3 nucleotides are TGTGCCAGCAGTTTAGTCCGAAGCCGGGAGCTGTTTTTT. Protein product: CASSLVRSRELFF.

This clonotype was seen only a few times. The chain couples TRBV9 to TRBJ1-5, with D perhaps matching TRBD1 (5 bases). The germline CDR1 and CDR2 sequences are SGDLS and YYNGEE. Trimming removed 0 bases at V and 5 bases at J, with 12 bases between. CDR3 length equals 15 residues. The CDR3: CASSVDAGSDQPQHF. The CDR3 region has the DNA TGTGCCAGCAGCGTAGACGCAGGGTCGGATCAGCCCCAGCATTTT.

This clonotype was counted many times. The V and J genes are TRBV4-1 and TRBJ2-2; 9 bases match TRBD1. J gave up 6 bases and V 6 bases, and 2 bases lay outside the gene matches. This CDR3 comprises 13 residues. Germline V gives CDR1 MGHRA, CDR2 YSYEKL. CDR3: CASRDRGPGELFF. CDR3 in DNA: TGCGCCAGCAGGGACAGGGGCCCCGGGGAGCTGTTTTTT.

CDR3 bases: TGTGCCACCAGCAGAGATCGTCGGGACAGGAATCAGCCCCAGCATTTT. Its translation: CATSRDRRDRNQPQHF. V and J are TRBV15 and TRBJ1-5, with 8 bases lining up with TRBD1. V shed 0 bases and J 4 bases; nucleotides not matched to a gene: 5. The CDR3 contains 16 residues. Germline V gene sequence: CDR1 LNHNV, CDR2 YYDKDF (reference sequence).

This rearrangement joins TRBV15 to TRBJ2-2, with TRBD1 matching over 7 bases. The CDR3 loop spans 18 amino acids. J lost 7 bases, V lost 0 bases, and 14 bases had no gene match. From germline, CDR1 is LNHNV and CDR2 YYDKDF (reference sequence). The CDR3 spells CATSRDRGVGGFGGELFF. CDR3 DNA: TGTGCCACCAGCAGAGATAGAGGGGTAGGGGGCTTCGGCGGGGAGCTGTTTTTT.

Ten or more counts support this clonotype. V gene TRBV6-5 combines with J gene TRBJ2-4; no reliable D call. The CDR3 length is 15 residues. V was shortened by 2 bases and J by 0 bases, with 8 bases between the two germline ends. Germline V gene lookup returns CDR1 MNHEY and CDR2 SVGAGI. The CDR3 sequence: CASSYGELAKNIQYF. The CDR3 DNA follows: TGTGCCAGCAGTTACGGGGAACTAGCCAAAAACATTCAGTACTTC.

This clonotype was detected only a few times. The chain employs TRBV14 and TRBJ2-2, with 10 bases identical to TRBD1. The V and J ends lost 3 bases and 8 bases, in that order; junction bases with no gene match: 12. Germline-derived CDR1 and CDR2 are SGHDN and FVKESK. CDR3 length: 17 residues. The CDR3, as DNA: TGTGCCAGCAGCCAGCGTCCGGGACAGGGGCATCTTGGGGAGCTGTTTTTT. It translates to CASSQRPGQGHLGELFF. Combining the CDR3 with reference TRBV14 and TRBJ2-2 gives the whole variable domain EAGVTQFPSHSVIEKGQTVTLRCDPISGHDNLYWYRRVMGKEIKFLLHFVKESKQDESGMPNNRFLAERTGGTYSTLKVQPAELEDSGVYFCASSQRPGQGHLGELFFGEGSRLTVL.

This clonotype was recorded many times. The V gene is TRBV6-2 or TRBV6-3, the J gene TRBJ2-7; tentative D call: TRBD1 (7 bases). This CDR3 is 13 amino acids long. With 6 bases removed from V and 5 bases from J, the gap between germline ends came to 14 bases. In germline, CDR1 is MNHEY, CDR2 SVGEGT. This CDR3 reads CASRKSRGDEQYV. CDR3 bases: TGTGCCAGCAGAAAATCCAGGGGGGACGAGCAGTACGTC.

This clonotype appeared many times. The chain joins TRBV21-1 to TRBJ1-6; TRBD1 is the table's D call and was not checked against the DNA. TRBV21-1 is termed a pseudogene. The CDR3 is 15 amino acids. In nucleotides, the CDR3 is TGTGCCAGCAGCAAAGAGTCAGGGGAAGGTTCACCCCTCCACTTT. It is translated as CASSKESGEGSPLHF.

This clonotype was counted many times. This sequence joins TRBV5-4 and TRBJ2-1; 13 nucleotides align to TRBD2. The CDR3 consists of 15 residues. V gave up 0 bases and J gave up 10 bases; unmatched junction bases: 4. Germline CDR1 and CDR2: SGHNT and YYREEE (reference sequence). The CDR3 DNA is TGTGCCAGCAGCTTGGGACTAGCGGGGGGCGGAGAGCAGTTCTTC. Translating gives CASSLGLAGGGEQFF.

This clonotype was seen at least ten times. The chain carries TRBV6-1 and TRBJ2-1, with TRBD1 matching 10 bases. This CDR3 is 16 amino acids long. Germline CDR1 and CDR2: MNHNS and SASEGT. Trimming took 4 bases from V and 8 from J; bases not matched to a gene: 11. The CDR3 DNA sequence: TGTGCCAGCAGTGGAGACCCGGGACAGGGGAGCGATGAGCAGTTCTTC. It codes for CASSGDPGQGSDEQFF.

This chain joins TRBV6-2 or TRBV6-3 and TRBJ2-1; 9 bases line up with TRBD1. The CDR3 totals 17 residues. CDR1 and CDR2 (germline): MNHEY, SVGEGT. V lost 6 bases, J lost 0 bases, and 9 bases stayed unmatched. CDR3 sequence reads: CASSPGTGRSSYNEQFF. In DNA, the CDR3 is TGTGCCAGCAGCCCCGGGACAGGGCGCAGCTCCTACAATGAGCAGTTCTTC.